This TCR beta chain was sequenced in a study of blood T cell repertoires in COVID-19. For the study at large: The United States, Italy and Spain were the sources of the acute and convalescent COVID-19 samples. T cells, B-cell-depleted T cells, or PBMCs supplied cDNA or gDNA.

CDR1 and CDR2 from the germline V gene are LGHDT and YNNKEL (reference sequence). The CDR3 length is 17 residues. V lost 3 bases to trimming and J lost 3 bases; unmatched junction nucleotides: 11. In the source study's methods: By means of reference gene primer amplification, nucleated cell counts were estimated. Profiled with immunoSEQ multiplex PCR; TCRdb holds only in-frame clones, not every one. From that table come the V and J calls and clone size; the DNA was used to work out D and trimming. The profile shows about 190,000 clones, nearly 90% of them singletons. V and J are TRBV3-1 (or the pseudogene TRBV3-2) and TRBJ2-1; 7 bases are shared with TRBD2. The clonotype comes from a woman in her forties who had recovered from COVID-19. Material for sequencing was peripheral blood. Here the CDR3 reads CASSHPGGLAVYNEQFF. In DNA, the CDR3 is TGTGCCAGCAGCCATCCAGGTGGCCTAGCGGTCTACAATGAGCAGTTCTTC.